This T cell receptor beta chain is drawn from a study of shared clonotypes between healthy human individuals. General study results and limits: A reduction in generation probabilities was seen for non-shared clonotypes relative to those shared by all four donors. Naive subsets generally had larger estimated richness than memory subsets.

Repertoires were generated with immunoSEQ multiplex PCR, while TCRdb's copy carries only in-frame clones and drops some. The sample includes about 1,900,000 clones, approximately 94% seen only once; the top ten take 1.2%. Details on this clone: Its antigen is currently unknown.

V lost 4 bases and J 5 bases, leaving 22 bases between the germline ends. CDR1 is GTSNPN and CDR2 is SVGIG in the germline V gene (reference sequence). The length of the CDR3 is 16 residues. CD45RO-negative, CCR7-selected cells formed the naive CD8 fraction, which excluded terminally differentiated effector memory CD45RA+ cells. Among the donors, all were Caucasian adults who lived in Nashville, Tennessee. Sequenced: naive CD8+ T cells sorted from blood. This sequence was found in a man between 18 and 35 years old in good health. The rearrangement links TRBV30 to TRBJ2-3; D is possibly TRBD2 (6 bases). The CDR3 region is CAWINWRGGLGDTQYF. CDR3 DNA sequence: TGTGCCTGGATTAATTGGCGGGGCGGTTTAGGAGATACGCAGTATTTT.